These 30 T cell receptor beta chains share one sample of origin, sequenced in a study of cytomegalovirus exposure and HLA in healthy donors. The PCR employed 60 Vbeta primers together with 13 Jbeta primers. Method: immunoSEQ multiplex PCR; TCRdb's copy keeps in-frame clones and lacks some. This sample has over 50,000 clones, with roughly 80% found just once. Specimen: PBMCs. These receptors originate from a man aged 40-55 years in good health and CMV-seronegative.

This clone has more than one count but fewer than ten. This sequence joins TRBV5-1 and TRBJ2-2; D is uncertain. The CDR3 totals 13 residues. CDR1 and CDR2 (germline): SGHRS, YFSETQ. The V gene lost 3 bases and the J gene lost 3 bases, with 6 bases spanning the gap. Here the CDR3 reads CASSSQYTGELFF. CDR3 sequence (DNA): TGCGCCAGCAGCTCTCAGTACACCGGGGAGCTGTTTTTT.

V is TRBV2 and J is TRBJ1-6; D remains unclear. The ends were cut back, 3 bases at V and 0 bases at J, with 12 bases in the middle. CDR3 length: 17 amino acids. Germline V gene lookup returns CDR1 SNHLY and CDR2 FYNNEI. The DNA of the CDR3 is TGTGCCAGCAGTGACGGCAGACGAGGCTCCTATAATTCACCCCTCCACTTT. Its protein product is CASSDGRRGSYNSPLHF.

The V gene is TRBV2, the J gene TRBJ1-4, with TRBD1 matching 10 bases. Germline values: CDR1 SNHLY, CDR2 FYNNEI. CDR3 length: 15 residues. The V gene end was trimmed by 4 bases and the J gene end by 5 bases; junction bases not matched to a gene: 4. The CDR3 is CASSVWDRGNEKLFF. Here the CDR3 DNA reads TGTGCCAGCAGTGTGTGGGACAGGGGCAATGAAAAACTGTTTTTT. The variable domain in full, completed from reference TRBV2 and TRBJ1-4, reads EPEVTQTPSHQVTQMGQEVILRCVPISNHLYFYWYRQILGQKVEFLVSFYNNEISEKSEIFDDQFSVERPDGSNFTLKIRSTKLEDSAMYFCASSVWDRGNEKLFFGSGTQLSVL.

The J gene is TRBJ1-1, the V gene TRBV6-5, with D uncertain. The V gene lost 4 bases and the J gene lost 0 bases, with 12 bases spanning the gap. This CDR3 has 15 residues. Germline V gene data show CDR1 as MNHEY and CDR2 as SVGAGI. CDR3 nucleotides: TGTGCCAGCAGTTTCGGTATAGCCATGAACACTGAAGCTTTCTTT. Translated, it gives CASSFGIAMNTEAFF.

The chain has TRBV6-1 and TRBJ1-1; D might be TRBD1 (5 bases). The CDR3 spans 11 residues. V was trimmed by 6 bases and J by 7 bases, leaving 9 bases between them. The germline CDR1 and CDR2 sequences are MNHNS and SASEGT. The CDR3 loop is CASSRQIEAFF. CDR3 coding DNA: TGTGCCAGCAGCCGACAGATTGAAGCTTTCTTT.

In its sample, this clone was seen a few times. This chain links TRBV15 with TRBJ1-1, with D perhaps matching TRBD1 (5 bases). Trimming pared 0 bases from V and 1 base from J, leaving 9 bases between. This CDR3 region has 15 residues. Germline CDR1 is LNHNV and CDR2 is YYDKDF (reference sequence). The CDR3 DNA sequence: TGTGCCACCAGCAGAGACAGGGCCCGGAACACTGAAGCTTTCTTT. Encoded protein: CATSRDRARNTEAFF.

This clone was detected a few times. This chain joins TRBV2 and TRBJ1-1; 9 bases map to TRBD1. J was trimmed by 5 bases and V by 5 bases; bases with no gene match: 3. Germline lookup yields CDR1 SNHLY and CDR2 FYNNEI. This CDR3 has 13 amino acids. Written as DNA, the CDR3 is TGTGCCAGCAGTTCGGACAGGGGAACTGAAGCTTTCTTT. Encoded protein: CASSSDRGTEAFF.

The chain couples TRBV4-3 to TRBJ1-5; possible D gene TRBD1, 6 bases. The CDR3 covers 15 residues. Germline CDR1 reads LGHNA; CDR2 reads YSLEER. V was clipped by 0 bases and J by 2 bases, with 8 bases between them. CDR3 region: CASSQDRQGNQPQHF. CDR3 DNA: TGCGCCAGCAGCCAAGACCGACAGGGCAATCAGCCCCAGCATTTT.

The V and J genes are TRBV5-8 and TRBJ1-1, with 7 bases identical to TRBD1. This CDR3 contains 14 residues. V was clipped by 4 bases and J by 1 base; unmatched bases: 4. Germline loops: CDR1 SGHTS, CDR2 YDEGEE. The CDR3 bases are TGTGCCAGCAGCCTACAGGGGAAGAACACTGAAGCTTTCTTT. It translates to CASSLQGKNTEAFF.

This clone was observed a handful of times. The chain carries TRBV29-1 and TRBJ1-6; unclear D gene. Trimming took 5 bases from V and 0 from J, leaving 11 bases between them. This CDR3 has 15 amino acids. Germline values: CDR1 SQVTM, CDR2 ANQGSEA. CDR3 DNA sequence: TGCAGCGTTTCCGACACAAGCTCCTATAATTCACCCCTCCACTTT. The encoded protein is CSVSDTSSYNSPLHF.

V is TRBV6-5 and J is TRBJ1-1, with 9 bases matching TRBD1. The ends lost 5 bases at V and 5 bases at J; junction bases unmatched: 6. The CDR3 has 14 amino acids. Looked up from germline, CDR1 is MNHEY and CDR2 is SVGAGI. The CDR3 loop reads CASSQTGGWTEAFF. CDR3 DNA: TGTGCCAGCAGTCAAACAGGGGGCTGGACTGAAGCTTTCTTT.

The V gene is TRBV9, the J gene TRBJ2-2; 7 bases agree with TRBD2. Germline CDR1 reads SGDLS; CDR2 reads YYNGEE. Germline trimming cut 3 bases from V and 2 bases from J; bases unmatched to any gene: 4. The CDR3 is made up of 15 amino acids. CDR3 sequence (DNA): TGTGCCAGCAGCGCGCTAGCGGACAACACCGGGGAGCTGTTTTTT. It translates to CASSALADNTGELFF.

This clone appeared a single time. CDR3 bases: TGTGCCAGCAGCCTCGGGACAGGGGGCGCAGTCACTGAAGCTTTCTTT. This encodes CASSLGTGGAVTEAFF. This rearrangement joins TRBV5-8 to TRBJ1-1; 12 bases are a match to TRBD1. CDR3 length equals 16 residues. Looked up from germline, CDR1 is SGHTS and CDR2 is YDEGEE. Trimming cost V 4 bases and J 4 bases; bases outside gene matches: 8.

The rearrangement joins TRBV6-5 to TRBJ1-2; D call uncertain. Trimming cost V 9 bases and J 8 bases, with 22 bases left between them. Germline lookup yields CDR1 MNHEY and CDR2 SVGAGI. This CDR3 comprises 14 residues. Written as DNA, the CDR3 is TGTGCCAGTTGTCGTCGGGTGGAATCTCAGGGCTACACCTTC. Translating gives CASCRRVESQGYTF.

CDR3 nucleotide sequence: TGTGCCAGCAGCCCATACGGGGGAAACACTGAAGCTTTCTTT. Protein sequence: CASSPYGGNTEAFF. The chain recombines TRBV6-1 with TRBJ1-1; maybe TRBD1 (5 bases). The CDR3 consists of 14 residues. Germline CDR1 MNHNS, CDR2 SASEGT. V gave up 6 bases and J gave up 2 bases, with 13 bases separating them.

The chain recombines TRBV2 with TRBJ1-5; D unresolved. Germline CDR1 is SNHLY and CDR2 is FYNNEI. V dropped 6 bases and J dropped 3 bases, with 6 bases sitting between them. The CDR3 has 12 amino acids. Written as DNA, the CDR3 is TGTGCCAGCAGCCCTAACAATCAGCCCCAGCATTTT. It yields the protein CASSPNNQPQHF.

This chain uses TRBV5-6 with TRBJ1-1; the D gene is possibly TRBD1 (5 bases). V lost 1 base, J lost 5 bases, and 15 bases lay in between. CDR1 and CDR2 from the germline V gene are SGHDT and YYEEEE. CDR3 size: 15 residues. CDR3 sequence reads: CASSLKHGGWTEAFF. CDR3 bases: TGTGCCAGCAGCTTGAAGCACGGGGGGTGGACTGAAGCTTTCTTT.

This clone was observed a few times. The chain combines TRBV6-5 with TRBJ1-1, with a tentative D call TRBD1 (6 bases). V was trimmed by 2 bases and J by 5 bases, leaving 12 bases between them. Germline CDR1 is MNHEY and CDR2 is SVGAGI. CDR3 length: 14 residues. Here the CDR3 reads CASSYGYRVTEAFF. In nucleotides, the CDR3 is TGTGCCAGCAGTTACGGGTACAGGGTAACTGAAGCTTTCTTT.

The chain recombines TRBV7-9 with TRBJ2-3, with 7 bases identical to TRBD1. V dropped 5 bases and J dropped 1; count of bases not matched to a gene: 6. Germline CDR1 and CDR2: SEHNR and FQNEAQ (reference sequence). This CDR3 has 15 residues. DNA of the CDR3: TGTGCCAGCAGCCCGAAGGGGGCAGGCACAGATACGCAGTATTTT. It translates to CASSPKGAGTDTQYF.

V usage is TRBV5-1 and J usage is TRBJ1-6, with unresolved D. CDR3 length equals 13 residues. Between the trimmed V and J ends, which lost 1 base and 7 bases, there was a span of 6 bases. CDR1 and CDR2 (germline): SGHRS, YFSETQ. CDR3 sequence: CASSLSLNSPLHF. CDR3 sequence (DNA): TGCGCCAGCAGCTTGAGCCTAAATTCACCCCTCCACTTT.

The chain uses TRBV6-1 and TRBJ2-1, with a weak D call TRBD2 (5 bases). The V end was cut by 7 bases, the J end by 6 bases, with 13 bases between. The CDR3 is made up of 13 amino acids. Germline V gene sequence: CDR1 MNHNS, CDR2 SASEGT. The CDR3 is CASNQRLTNEQFF. For the CDR3, the DNA is TGTGCCAGCAACCAGAGACTAACCAATGAGCAGTTCTTC.

The rearrangement joins TRBV25-1 to TRBJ2-7; the D gene is possibly TRBD1 (6 bases). Germline V gene data show CDR1 as MGHDK and CDR2 as SYGVNS. The CDR3 extends over 13 amino acids. V was cut by 4 bases and J by 3 bases, with 10 bases left in between. The CDR3 here is CASSVTGHYEQYF. For the CDR3, the DNA is TGTGCCAGCAGTGTTACAGGGCACTACGAGCAGTACTTC.

The chain couples TRBV4-3 to TRBJ1-6; D remains unclear. Germline V gene lookup returns CDR1 LGHNA and CDR2 YSLEER. The CDR3 loop spans 14 amino acids. Trimming left V 0 bases short and J 9 bases short, with 9 bases between. The CDR3 nucleotides read TGCGCCAGCAGCCAAGACTTAGCTGTTTCACCCCTCCACTTT. Its protein product is CASSQDLAVSPLHF.

This chain connects TRBV7-7 to TRBJ2-5, with D possibly being TRBD2 (6 bases). Trimming cost V 5 bases and J 2 bases, with 21 bases left between them. Germline V gene sequence: CDR1 SSHAT, CDR2 FNYEAQ (reference sequence). This CDR3 is built from 17 residues. CDR3 nucleotide sequence: TGTGCCAGCAGCAATTCCCCCTCGGGGGTGGAACAAGAGACCCAGTACTTC. Amino acids: CASSNSPSGVEQETQYF.

The chain employs TRBV4-2 and TRBJ1-4, with 9 bases that match TRBD1. The V gene end was trimmed by 4 bases and the J gene end by 8 bases; junction bases not matched to a gene: 8. This CDR3 comprises 15 residues. Germline V gives CDR1 LGHNA, CDR2 YNFKEQ. The CDR3: CASSPQGQGVEKLFF. The CDR3 DNA sequence: TGTGCCAGCAGCCCTCAGGGACAGGGCGTCGAAAAACTGTTTTTT.

This chain connects TRBV30 to TRBJ1-2; D ambiguous. CDR3 length equals 12 residues. Trimming stripped 2 bases from V and 11 bases from J, with 15 bases between. Germline V CDR1 and CDR2: GTSNPN, SVGIG (reference sequence). CDR3: CAWSRRGSFYTF. The CDR3 bases are TGTGCCTGGAGTAGACGGGGTTCTTTTTACACCTTC.

The chain recombines TRBV30 with TRBJ1-5; a weak D match, TRBD1 (5 bases). Germline V gene data show CDR1 as GTSNPN and CDR2 as SVGIG (reference sequence). The V end lost 3 bases, the J end lost 4 bases, and 7 bases lay between the germline ends. The CDR3 length is 12 residues. CDR3 residues: CAWSSGNQPQHF. The CDR3 DNA is TGTGCCTGGAGCTCAGGGAATCAGCCCCAGCATTTT.

This clone was picked up a small number of times. This chain joins TRBV2 and TRBJ1-1; a weak D match, TRBD1 (6 bases). The germline V gene encodes CDR1 SNHLY and CDR2 FYNNEI. The CDR3 runs 15 residues. Trimming removed 5 bases from V and 1 base from J, with 14 bases in between. CDR3 amino acids: CASSWSAGENTEAFF. CDR3 bases: TGTGCCAGCAGTTGGTCGGCAGGGGAGAACACTGAAGCTTTCTTT.

This clone was seen a handful of times. The chain recombines TRBV28 with TRBJ1-1; perhaps TRBD1 as D (6 bases). Trimming took 5 bases from V and 7 from J, leaving 20 bases between them. The CDR3 runs to 15 residues. Germline assignment: CDR1 MDHEN and CDR2 SYDVKM. CDR3 nucleotides: TGTGCCAGCAGTAAGTACGGTCGTCGGGGACATGAAGCTTTCTTT. This encodes CASSKYGRRGHEAFF.

This clone was detected only a few times. The rearrangement links TRBV6-1 to TRBJ2-3; D remains unclear. Trimming took off 0 bases at V and 3 bases at J, with 10 bases between the two ends. The CDR3 is made up of 15 amino acids. Per germline, CDR1 MNHNS and CDR2 SASEGT. DNA of the CDR3: TGTGCCAGCAGTGAAGCTAGCATGAAAACAGATACGCAGTATTTT. Translating it yields CASSEASMKTDTQYF.